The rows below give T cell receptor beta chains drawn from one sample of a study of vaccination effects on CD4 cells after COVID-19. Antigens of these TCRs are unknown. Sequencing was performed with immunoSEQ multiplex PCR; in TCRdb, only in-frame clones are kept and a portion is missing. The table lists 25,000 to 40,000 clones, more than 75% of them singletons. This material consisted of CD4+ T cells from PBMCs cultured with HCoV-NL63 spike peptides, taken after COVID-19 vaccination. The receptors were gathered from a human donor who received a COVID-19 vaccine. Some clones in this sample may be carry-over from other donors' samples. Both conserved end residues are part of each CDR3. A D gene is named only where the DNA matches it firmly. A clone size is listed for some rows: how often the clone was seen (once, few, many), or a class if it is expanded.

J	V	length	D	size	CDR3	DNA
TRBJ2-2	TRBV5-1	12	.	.	CASSLLPGELFF	TGCGCCAGCAGCCTTCTACCCGGGGAGCTGTTTTTT
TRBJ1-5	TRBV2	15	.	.	CAKSLPGGGNQPQHF	TGTGCCAAGTCCCTCCCGGGGGGGGGCAATCAGCCCCAGCATTTT
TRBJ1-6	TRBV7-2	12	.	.	CASSSSSSPLHF	TGTGCCAGCAGCTCCAGTAGCTCACCCCTCCACTTT
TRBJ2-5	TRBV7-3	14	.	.	CASSLSGVEETQYF	TGTGCCAGCAGCTTATCAGGGGTTGAAGAGACCCAGTACTTC
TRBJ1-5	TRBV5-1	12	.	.	CASSLDGQPQHF	TGCGCCAGCAGCTTGGACGGGCAGCCCCAGCATTTT
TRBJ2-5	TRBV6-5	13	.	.	CASMGGIQETQYF	TGTGCCAGCATGGGGGGCATACAAGAGACCCAGTACTTC
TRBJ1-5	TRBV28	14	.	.	CASSLRQANQPQHF	TGTGCCAGCAGTTTACGACAGGCCAATCAGCCCCAGCATTTT
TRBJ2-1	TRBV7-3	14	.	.	CASSSPRLPNEQFF	TGTGCCAGCAGCTCCCCCCGCCTTCCCAATGAGCAGTTCTTC
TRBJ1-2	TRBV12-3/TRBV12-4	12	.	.	CASSYSPRETTF	TGTGCCAGCAGTTATTCCCCGAGGGAGACCACCTTC
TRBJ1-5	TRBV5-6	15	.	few	CASSLGQNSNQPQHF	TGTGCCAGCAGCTTGGGGCAGAATAGCAATCAGCCCCAGCATTTT
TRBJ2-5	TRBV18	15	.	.	CASSPPGAIGETQYF	TGTGCCAGCTCACCACCAGGGGCGATAGGAGAGACCCAGTACTTC
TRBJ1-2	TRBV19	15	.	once	CASSTNMDSSYGYTF	TGTGCCAGTAGTACAAACATGGACAGTAGCTATGGCTACACCTTC
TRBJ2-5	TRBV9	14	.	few	CASSKGGKQETQYF	TGTGCCAGCAGCAAAGGGGGGAAACAAGAGACCCAGTACTTC
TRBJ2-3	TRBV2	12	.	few	CASRDNTDTQYF	TGTGCCAGCAGGGACAACACAGATACGCAGTATTTT
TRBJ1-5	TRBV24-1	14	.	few	CATSDHRARQPQHF	TGTGCCACCAGTGACCACAGGGCCCGGCAGCCCCAGCATTTT
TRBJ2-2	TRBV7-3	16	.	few	CASSAQGSGNTGELFF	TGTGCCAGCAGCGCCCAGGGTAGCGGTAACACCGGGGAGCTGTTTTTT
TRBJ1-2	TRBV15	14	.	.	CATSREQGTYGYTF	TGTGCCACCAGCAGAGAGCAGGGGACCTATGGCTACACCTTC
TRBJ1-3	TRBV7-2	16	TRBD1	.	CASSTQQGLSGNTIYF	TGTGCCAGCAGCACACAACAGGGGCTCTCTGGAAACACCATATATTTT
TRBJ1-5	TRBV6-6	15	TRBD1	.	CASSYPTGGSWPQHF	TGTGCCAGCAGTTATCCAACAGGGGGCAGTTGGCCCCAGCATTTT
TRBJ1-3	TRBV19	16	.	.	CASNPRLGPSGNTIYF	TGTGCCAGTAACCCCAGACTGGGGCCCTCTGGAAACACCATATATTTT
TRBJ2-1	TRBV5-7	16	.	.	CASSLNRDVQLDEQFF	TGTGCCAGCAGCCTGAATCGGGATGTTCAATTGGATGAGCAGTTCTTC
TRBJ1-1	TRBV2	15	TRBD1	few	CASSDQGALNTEAFF	TGTGCCAGCAGTGACCAGGGGGCCCTGAACACTGAAGCTTTCTTT
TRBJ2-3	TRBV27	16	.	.	CASRFSPPQGTDTQYF	TGTGCCAGCAGATTCTCACCACCCCAGGGCACAGATACGCAGTATTTT
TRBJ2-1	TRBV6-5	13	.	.	CASSHGSDNEQFF	TGTGCCAGCAGTCACGGGAGCGACAATGAGCAGTTCTTC
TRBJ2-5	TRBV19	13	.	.	CASSEAGTRTQYF	TGTGCCAGTAGTGAGGCAGGGACGAGGACCCAGTACTTC
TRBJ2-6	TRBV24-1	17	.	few	CATSDSFADSGANVLTF	TGTGCCACCAGTGATTCGTTTGCTGACTCTGGGGCCAACGTCCTGACTTTC
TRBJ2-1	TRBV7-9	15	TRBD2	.	CASSLWASGDNEQFF	TGTGCCAGCAGCTTATGGGCTAGCGGAGACAATGAGCAGTTCTTC
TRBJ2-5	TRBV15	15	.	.	CATSRDASEQETQYF	TGTGCCACCAGCAGAGATGCCAGCGAGCAAGAGACCCAGTACTTC
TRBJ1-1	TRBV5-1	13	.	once	CASSVDKNTEAFF	TGCGCCAGCAGCGTCGACAAGAACACTGAAGCTTTCTTT